The clone carrying this TCR beta chain was seen only a few times. At one end, the junction sequence differs from germline, possibly due to a read error. This specimen belongs to a study of blood T cells in healthy people across ages. Germline CDR1 reads LNHNV; CDR2 reads YYDKDF (reference sequence). This CDR3 is 14 amino acids long. With a J-beta primer mix and a sample-barcoded 5' primer, a second PCR ran 7 to 11 cycles. TCRdb redid the calling of the 5' RACE reads with MiXCR, one entry per CDR3 protein. This sample has 1.2 million to 1.5 million distinct CDR3 sequences, with almost 60% found just once.

The sample comprised blood. The chain carries TRBV15 and TRBJ2-3; D is perhaps TRBD1 or TRBD2 (5 bases each). The sequence derives from a man younger than 35 in good health. In nucleotides, the CDR3 is TGTGCCACGAGCAGGGAGTTCAGCACAGATACGCAGTATTTT. Protein sequence: CATSREFSTDTQYF.